These T cell receptor beta chains were read from a single sample in a study of T cell changes during pregnancy in multiple sclerosis. Clones were read by immunoSEQ multiplex PCR, and TCRdb kept only the in-frame ones, dropping some. The sample gives tens of thousands of clones, 92% of which show up once; 2.3% is in the top ten. The sequencing used peripheral blood, collected in the first trimester of pregnancy. The origin of the receptors is a female donor with multiple sclerosis, enrolled in a pregnancy study. Both conserved end residues are part of each CDR3.

>TRBJ2-5|TRBV7-6
CASSSRMGGETQYF
>TRBJ2-5|TRBV2
CASSDLTGLAGDQETQYF
>TRBJ2-7|TRBV27
CASSTGTSSTYF
>TRBJ1-2|TRBV6-5
CASSHGGGNGYTF
>TRBJ2-5|TRBV7-9
CASSTPTGIETQYF
>TRBJ2-2|TRBV7-7
CASSLVVEGRAYTGELFF
>TRBJ2-5|TRBV7-7
CASSLASGHQETQYF
>TRBJ1-2|TRBV5-5
CASSLGGTGGVLLGYTF
>TRBJ2-1|TRBV7-6
CASSRLAGSSNEQFF
>TRBJ2-7|TRBV18
CASSPFTGTYEQYF
>TRBJ2-3|TRBV4-1
CASSQEFRVADTQYF
>TRBJ2-2|TRBV28
CASSWTASGTGELFF
>TRBJ2-2|TRBV7-9
CAGGLAGTGELFF
>TRBJ2-5|TRBV4-2
CASSQERGAGSETQYF
>TRBJ1-5|TRBV7-2
CASSMKGARSNQPQHF
>TRBJ1-1|TRBV11-2
CASSLVPRDTEAFF
>TRBJ2-7|TRBV10-3
CAIRPDSMYEQYF